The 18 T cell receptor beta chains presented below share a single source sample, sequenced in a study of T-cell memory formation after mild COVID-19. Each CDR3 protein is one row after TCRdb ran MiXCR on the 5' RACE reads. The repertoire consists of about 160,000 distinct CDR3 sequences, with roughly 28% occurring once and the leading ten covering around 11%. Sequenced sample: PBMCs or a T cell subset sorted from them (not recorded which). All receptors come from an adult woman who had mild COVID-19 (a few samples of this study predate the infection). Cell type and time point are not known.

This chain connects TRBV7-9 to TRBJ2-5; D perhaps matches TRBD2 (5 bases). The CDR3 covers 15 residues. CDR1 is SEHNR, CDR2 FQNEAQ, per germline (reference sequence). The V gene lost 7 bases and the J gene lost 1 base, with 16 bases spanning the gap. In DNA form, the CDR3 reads TGTGCCAGCAACACTGGGGAGACCATCCAAGAGACCCAGTACTTC. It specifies CASNTGETIQETQYF.

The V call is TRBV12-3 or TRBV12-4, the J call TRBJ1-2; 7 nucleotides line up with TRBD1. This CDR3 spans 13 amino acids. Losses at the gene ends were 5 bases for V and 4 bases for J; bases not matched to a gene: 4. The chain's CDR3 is CASSTQGPYGYTF. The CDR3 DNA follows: TGTGCCAGCAGTACACAGGGGCCCTATGGCTACACCTTC.

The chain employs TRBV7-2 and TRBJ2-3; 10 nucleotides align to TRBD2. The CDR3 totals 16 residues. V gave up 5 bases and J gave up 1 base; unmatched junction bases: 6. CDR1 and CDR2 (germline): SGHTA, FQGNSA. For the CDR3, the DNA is TGTGCCAGCAGCAAAGCGGGAGGGCTGGGCACAGATACGCAGTATTTT. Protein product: CASSKAGGLGTDTQYF.

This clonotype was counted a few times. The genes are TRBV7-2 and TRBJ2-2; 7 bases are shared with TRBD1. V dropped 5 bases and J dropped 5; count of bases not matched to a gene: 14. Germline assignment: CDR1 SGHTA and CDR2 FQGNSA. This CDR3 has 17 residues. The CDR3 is CASSLSRQGWLTGELFF. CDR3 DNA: TGTGCCAGCAGCCTTTCTCGACAGGGTTGGCTAACCGGGGAGCTGTTTTTT.

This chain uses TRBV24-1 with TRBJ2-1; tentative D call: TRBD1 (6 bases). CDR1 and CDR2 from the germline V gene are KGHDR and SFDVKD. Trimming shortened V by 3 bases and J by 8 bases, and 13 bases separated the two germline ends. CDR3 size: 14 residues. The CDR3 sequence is CATSDLGQPDEQFF. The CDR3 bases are TGTGCCACCAGTGATCTCGGACAGCCGGATGAGCAGTTCTTC.

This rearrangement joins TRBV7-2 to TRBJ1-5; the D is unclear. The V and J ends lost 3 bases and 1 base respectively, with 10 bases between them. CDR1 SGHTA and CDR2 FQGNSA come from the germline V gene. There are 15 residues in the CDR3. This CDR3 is CASSLFPGSNQPQHF. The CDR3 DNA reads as TGTGCCAGCAGCTTGTTTCCGGGAAGCAATCAGCCCCAGCATTTT.

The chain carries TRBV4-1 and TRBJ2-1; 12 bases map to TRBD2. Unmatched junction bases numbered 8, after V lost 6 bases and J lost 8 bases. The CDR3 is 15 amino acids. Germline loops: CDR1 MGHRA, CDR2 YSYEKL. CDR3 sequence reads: CASRGGTSGPDEQFF. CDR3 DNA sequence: TGCGCCAGCAGGGGTGGGACTAGCGGGCCGGATGAGCAGTTCTTC.

CDR3 amino acids: CSVDGESTDTQYF. CDR3 in DNA: TGCAGCGTTGACGGCGAGAGCACAGATACGCAGTATTTT. The chain links TRBV29-1 to TRBJ2-3; the D is unclear. CDR1 SQVTM and CDR2 ANQGSEA come from the germline V gene. Between the trimmed V and J ends, which lost 3 bases and 0 bases, there was a span of 7 bases. CDR3 size: 13 residues.

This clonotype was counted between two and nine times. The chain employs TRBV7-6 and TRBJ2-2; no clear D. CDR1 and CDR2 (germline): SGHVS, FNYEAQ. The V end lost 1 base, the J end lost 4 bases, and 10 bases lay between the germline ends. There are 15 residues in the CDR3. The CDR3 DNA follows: TGTGCCAGCAGCTTAGAGGCAGGCGGCACCGGGGAGCTGTTTTTT. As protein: CASSLEAGGTGELFF. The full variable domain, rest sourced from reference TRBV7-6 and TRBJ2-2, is GAGVSQSPRYKVTKRGQDVALRCDPISGHVSLYWYRQALGQGPEFLTYFNYEAQQDKSGLPNDRFSAERPEGSISTLTIQRTEQRDSAMYRCASSLEAGGTGELFFGEGSRLTVL.

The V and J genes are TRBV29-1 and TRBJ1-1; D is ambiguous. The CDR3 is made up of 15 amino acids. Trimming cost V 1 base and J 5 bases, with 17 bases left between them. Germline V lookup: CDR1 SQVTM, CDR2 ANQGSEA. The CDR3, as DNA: TGCAGCGTTGAAGGCACTCCAGGACTGGTGACTGAAGCTTTCTTT. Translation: CSVEGTPGLVTEAFF.

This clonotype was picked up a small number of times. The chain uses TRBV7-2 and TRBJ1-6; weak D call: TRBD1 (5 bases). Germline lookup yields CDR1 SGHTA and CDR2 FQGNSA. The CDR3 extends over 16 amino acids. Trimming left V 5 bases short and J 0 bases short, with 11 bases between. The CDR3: CASSNRQISYNSPLHF. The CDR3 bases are TGTGCCAGCAGCAATCGACAGATCTCCTATAATTCACCCCTCCACTTT.

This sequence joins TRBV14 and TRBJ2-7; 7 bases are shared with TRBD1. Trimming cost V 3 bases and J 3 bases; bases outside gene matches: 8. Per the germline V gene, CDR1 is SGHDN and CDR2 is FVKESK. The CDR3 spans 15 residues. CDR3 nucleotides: TGTGCCAGCAGCCACACCTTGGGACAGATCTACGAGCAGTACTTC. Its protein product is CASSHTLGQIYEQYF.

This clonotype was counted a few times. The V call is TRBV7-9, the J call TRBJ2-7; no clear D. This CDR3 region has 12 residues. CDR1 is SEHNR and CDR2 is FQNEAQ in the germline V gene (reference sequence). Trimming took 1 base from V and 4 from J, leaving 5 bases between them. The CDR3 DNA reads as TGTGCCAGCAGCTTAGTCAGTTACGAGCAGTACTTC. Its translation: CASSLVSYEQYF.

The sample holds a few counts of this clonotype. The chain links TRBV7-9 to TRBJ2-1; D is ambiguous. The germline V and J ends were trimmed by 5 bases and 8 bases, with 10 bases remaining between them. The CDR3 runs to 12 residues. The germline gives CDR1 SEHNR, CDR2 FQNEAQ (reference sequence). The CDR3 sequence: CASSRRSDEQFF. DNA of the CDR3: TGTGCCAGCAGCCGACGATCCGATGAGCAGTTCTTC.

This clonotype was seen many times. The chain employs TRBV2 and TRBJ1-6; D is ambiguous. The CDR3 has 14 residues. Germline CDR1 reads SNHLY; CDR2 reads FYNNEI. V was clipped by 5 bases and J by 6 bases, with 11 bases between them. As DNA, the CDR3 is TGTGCCAGCAGTTATGGCCAGGCTAATTCACCCCTCCACTTT. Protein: CASSYGQANSPLHF.

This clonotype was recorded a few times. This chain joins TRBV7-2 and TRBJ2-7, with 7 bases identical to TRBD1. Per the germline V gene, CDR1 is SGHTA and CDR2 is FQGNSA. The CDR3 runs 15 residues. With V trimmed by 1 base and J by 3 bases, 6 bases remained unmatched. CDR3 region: CASSLEFTGDYEQYF. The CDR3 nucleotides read TGTGCCAGCAGCTTAGAGTTCACAGGGGACTACGAGCAGTACTTC.

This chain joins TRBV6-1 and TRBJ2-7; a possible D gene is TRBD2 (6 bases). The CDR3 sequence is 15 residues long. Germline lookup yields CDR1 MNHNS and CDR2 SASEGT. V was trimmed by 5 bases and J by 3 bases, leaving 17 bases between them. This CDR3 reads CASSPRSGVGYEQYF. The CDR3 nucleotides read TGTGCCAGCAGTCCTCGATCGGGGGTTGGCTACGAGCAGTACTTC.

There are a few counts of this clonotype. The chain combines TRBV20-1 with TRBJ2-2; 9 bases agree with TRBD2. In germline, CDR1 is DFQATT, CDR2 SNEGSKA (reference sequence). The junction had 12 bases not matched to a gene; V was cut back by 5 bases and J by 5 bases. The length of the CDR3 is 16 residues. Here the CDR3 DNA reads TGCAGTGCTGACCTGTGGCGGGGGGGCCCTACCGGGGAGCTGTTTTTT. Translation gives CSADLWRGGPTGELFF.